This T cell receptor (beta chain) was identified in a study of CD8 T cells in ankylosing spondylitis. Study observations and caveats: Clones tied to disease were said to be significantly enriched in matched ankylosing spondylitis synovial fluid. Ankylosing spondylitis blood seemed to carry a telltale TCR beta motif made of fewer than ten highly homologous variants. Reactive arthritis synovial fluid and blood previously showed some of these motif variants.

This clonotype was counted only a few times. The antigen is undetermined. The CDR3 has 16 residues. Looked up from germline, CDR1 is SGHTA and CDR2 is FQGTGA. V was pared by 1 base and J by 5 bases, with 16 bases between. Making use of molecular barcodes, quantitative 5'-RACE generated TCR beta libraries. TCRdb itself ran the 5' RACE reads through MiXCR, one entry per CDR3 protein. The data show 100,000 to 150,000 distinct CDR3 sequences, roughly a tenth seen once. This sequence originates from a male donor with ankylosing spondylitis or in good health (not recorded which). The V and J genes are TRBV7-3 and TRBJ2-3; the D gene is possibly TRBD1 (6 bases). The source material was blood, either unsorted or a sorted T cell fraction (not recorded which). CDR3 protein: CASSLNPGQRKDTQYF. CDR3 DNA: TGTGCCAGCAGCTTAAATCCCGGACAGAGAAAAGATACGCAGTATTTT.